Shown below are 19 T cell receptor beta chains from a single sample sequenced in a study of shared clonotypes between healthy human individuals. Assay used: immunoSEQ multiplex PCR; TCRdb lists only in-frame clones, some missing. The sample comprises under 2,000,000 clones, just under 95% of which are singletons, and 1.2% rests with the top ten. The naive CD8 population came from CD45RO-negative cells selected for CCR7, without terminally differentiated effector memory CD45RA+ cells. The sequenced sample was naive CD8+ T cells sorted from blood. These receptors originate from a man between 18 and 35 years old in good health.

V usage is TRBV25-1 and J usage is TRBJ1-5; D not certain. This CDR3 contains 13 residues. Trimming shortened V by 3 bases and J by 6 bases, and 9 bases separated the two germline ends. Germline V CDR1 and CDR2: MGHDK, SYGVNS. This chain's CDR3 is CASSDGEAQPQHF. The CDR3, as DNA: TGTGCCAGCAGTGATGGGGAGGCTCAGCCCCAGCATTTT.

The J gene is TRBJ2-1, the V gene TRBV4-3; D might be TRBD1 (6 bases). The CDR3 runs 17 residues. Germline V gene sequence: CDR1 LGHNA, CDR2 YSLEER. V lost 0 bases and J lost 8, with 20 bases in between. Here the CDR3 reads CASSQDIGQQWNDEQFF. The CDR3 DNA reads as TGCGCCAGCAGCCAAGATATAGGACAGCAGTGGAACGATGAGCAGTTCTTC.

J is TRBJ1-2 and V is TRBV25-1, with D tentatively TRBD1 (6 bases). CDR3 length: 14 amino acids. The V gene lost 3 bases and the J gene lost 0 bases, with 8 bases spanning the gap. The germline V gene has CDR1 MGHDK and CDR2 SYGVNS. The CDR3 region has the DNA TGTGCCAGCAGTGACCAGGGGACTAACTATGGCTACACCTTC. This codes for CASSDQGTNYGYTF.

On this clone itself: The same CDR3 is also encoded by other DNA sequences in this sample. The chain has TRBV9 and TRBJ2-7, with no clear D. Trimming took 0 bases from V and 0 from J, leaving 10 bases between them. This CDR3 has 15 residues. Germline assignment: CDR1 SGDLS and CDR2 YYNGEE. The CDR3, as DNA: TGTGCCAGCAGCGTAGGGGCCGCCGGCTCCTACGAGCAGTACTTC. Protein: CASSVGAAGSYEQYF.

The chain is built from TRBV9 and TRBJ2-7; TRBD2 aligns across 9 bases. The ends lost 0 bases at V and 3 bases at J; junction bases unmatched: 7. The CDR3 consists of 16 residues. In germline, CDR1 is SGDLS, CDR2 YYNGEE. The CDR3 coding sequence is TGTGCCAGCAGCGTAGTAGTTAGCGGGAGCGTCTACGAGCAGTACTTC. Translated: CASSVVVSGSVYEQYF.

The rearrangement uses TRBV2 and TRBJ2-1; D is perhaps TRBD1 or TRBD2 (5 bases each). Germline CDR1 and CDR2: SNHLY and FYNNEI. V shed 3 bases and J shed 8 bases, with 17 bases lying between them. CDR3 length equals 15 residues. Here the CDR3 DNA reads TGTGCCAGCAGTGACCCCACCAAAGGGACCGATGAGCAGTTCTTC. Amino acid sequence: CASSDPTKGTDEQFF.

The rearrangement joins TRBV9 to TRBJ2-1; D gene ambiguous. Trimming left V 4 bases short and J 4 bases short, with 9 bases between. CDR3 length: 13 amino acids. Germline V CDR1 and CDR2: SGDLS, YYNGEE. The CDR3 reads CASSRVGYNEQFF. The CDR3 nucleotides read TGTGCCAGCAGCCGGGTGGGGTACAATGAGCAGTTCTTC. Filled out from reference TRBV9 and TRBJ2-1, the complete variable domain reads DSGVTQTPKHLITATGQRVTLRCSPRSGDLSVYWYQQSLDQGLQFLIQYYNGEERAKGNILERFSAQQFPDLHSELNLSSLELGDSALYFCASSRVGYNEQFFGPGTRLTVL.

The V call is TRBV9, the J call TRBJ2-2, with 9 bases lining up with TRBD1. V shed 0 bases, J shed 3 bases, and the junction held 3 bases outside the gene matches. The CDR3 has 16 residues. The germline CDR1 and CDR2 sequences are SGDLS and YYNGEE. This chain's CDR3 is CASSVGRTGDTGELFF. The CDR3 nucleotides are TGTGCCAGCAGCGTAGGGAGGACAGGGGACACCGGGGAGCTGTTTTTT.

Here the CDR3 DNA reads TGTGCCAGTAGTATTGGATTGACAGTTGGAGTTAACCAAGAGACCCAGTACTTC. This codes for CASSIGLTVGVNQETQYF. This chain joins TRBV19 and TRBJ2-5; perhaps TRBD1 as D (5 bases). The CDR3 has 18 residues. Germline loops: CDR1 LNHDA, CDR2 SQIVND (reference sequence). V was clipped by 3 bases and J by 0 bases, with 20 bases between them.

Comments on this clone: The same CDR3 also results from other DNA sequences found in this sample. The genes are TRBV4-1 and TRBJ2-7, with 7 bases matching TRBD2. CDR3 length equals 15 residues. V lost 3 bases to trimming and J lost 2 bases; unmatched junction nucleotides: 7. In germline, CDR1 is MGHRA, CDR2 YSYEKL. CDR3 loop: CASSQLAGGTYEQYF. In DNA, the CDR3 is TGCGCCAGCAGCCAGTTAGCGGGTGGGACCTACGAGCAGTACTTC.

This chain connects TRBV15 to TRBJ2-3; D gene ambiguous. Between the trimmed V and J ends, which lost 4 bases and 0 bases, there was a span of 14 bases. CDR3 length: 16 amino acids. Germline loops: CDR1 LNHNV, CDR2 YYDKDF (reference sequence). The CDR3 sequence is CATSTTQEVSTDTQYF. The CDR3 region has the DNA TGTGCCACCAGCACCACCCAGGAAGTAAGCACAGATACGCAGTATTTT.

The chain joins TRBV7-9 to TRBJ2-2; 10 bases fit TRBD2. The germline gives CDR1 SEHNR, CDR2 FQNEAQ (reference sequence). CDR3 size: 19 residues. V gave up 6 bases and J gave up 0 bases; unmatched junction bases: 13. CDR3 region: CASRGRTSGTDSNTGELFF. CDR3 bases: TGTGCCAGCAGGGGCCGCACTAGCGGGACTGATTCGAACACCGGGGAGCTGTTTTTT.

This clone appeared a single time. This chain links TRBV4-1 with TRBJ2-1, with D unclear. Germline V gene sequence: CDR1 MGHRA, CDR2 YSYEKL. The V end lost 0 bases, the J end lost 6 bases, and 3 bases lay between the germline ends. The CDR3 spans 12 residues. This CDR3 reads CASSQDPNEQFF. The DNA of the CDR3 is TGCGCCAGCAGCCAAGACCCCAATGAGCAGTTCTTC.

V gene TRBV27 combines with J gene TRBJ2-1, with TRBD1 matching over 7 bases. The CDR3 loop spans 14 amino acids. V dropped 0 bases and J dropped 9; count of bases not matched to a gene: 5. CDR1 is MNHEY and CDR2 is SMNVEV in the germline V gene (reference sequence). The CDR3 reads CASSLSVQGFEQFF. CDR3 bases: TGTGCCAGCAGTTTATCGGTACAGGGGTTTGAGCAGTTCTTC.

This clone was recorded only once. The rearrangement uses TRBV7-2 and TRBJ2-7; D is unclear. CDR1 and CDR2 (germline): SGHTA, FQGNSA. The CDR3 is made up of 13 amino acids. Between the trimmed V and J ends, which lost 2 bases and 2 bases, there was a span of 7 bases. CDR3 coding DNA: TGTGCCAGCAGCTTAAGTCAAGCCTACGAGCAGTACTTC. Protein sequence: CASSLSQAYEQYF. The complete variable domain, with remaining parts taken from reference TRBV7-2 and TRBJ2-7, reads GAGVSQSPSNKVTEKGKDVELRCDPISGHTALYWYRQSLGQGLEFLIYFQGNSAPDKSGLPSDRFSAERTGGSVSTLTIQRTQQEDSAVYLCASSLSQAYEQYFGPGTRLTVT.

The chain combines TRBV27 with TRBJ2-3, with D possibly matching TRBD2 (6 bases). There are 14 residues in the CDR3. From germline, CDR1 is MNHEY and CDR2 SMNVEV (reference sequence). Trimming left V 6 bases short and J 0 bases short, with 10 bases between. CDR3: CASRYGGSTDTQYF. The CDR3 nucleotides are TGTGCCAGCAGGTACGGGGGTAGCACAGATACGCAGTATTTT.

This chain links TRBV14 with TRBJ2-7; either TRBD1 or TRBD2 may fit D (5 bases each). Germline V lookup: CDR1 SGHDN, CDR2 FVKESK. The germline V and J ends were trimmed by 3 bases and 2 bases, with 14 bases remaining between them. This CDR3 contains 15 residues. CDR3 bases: TGTGCCAGCAGCCAGGATCCGGGACCACCCTACGAGCAGTACTTC. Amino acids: CASSQDPGPPYEQYF.

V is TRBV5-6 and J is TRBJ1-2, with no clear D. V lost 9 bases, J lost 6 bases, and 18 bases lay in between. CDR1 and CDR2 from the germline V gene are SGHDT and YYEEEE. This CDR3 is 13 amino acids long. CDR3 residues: CATTDSDIDGYTF. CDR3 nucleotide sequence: TGTGCCACTACCGATTCAGACATCGATGGCTACACCTTC.

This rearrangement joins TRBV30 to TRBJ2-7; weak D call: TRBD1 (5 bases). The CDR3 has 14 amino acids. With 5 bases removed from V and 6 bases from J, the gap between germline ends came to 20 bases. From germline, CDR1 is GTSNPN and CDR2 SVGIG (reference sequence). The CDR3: CAWGADSATGEQYF. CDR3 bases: TGTGCCTGGGGGGCCGACTCTGCCACGGGCGAGCAGTACTTC.